These 3 T cell receptor beta chains were all obtained from the same sample, sequenced in a study of PD-1 blockade in classical Hodgkin lymphoma. Sequenced by immunoSEQ multiplex PCR; TCRdb stores in-frame clones only, minus some. Of nearly 20,000 clones in the sample, over 75% were seen once. This sample's time point: cycle 4 day 1 (C4D1), after less than seven weeks of nivolumab. There was relapse after autologous stem cell transplantation in every patient, and there was variation in brentuximab vedotin exposure. The material was peripheral blood mononuclear cells (PBMCs), obtained before the fourth cycle of nivolumab. The receptor source for this set is a human donor with classical Hodgkin lymphoma.

This clone has just one count. The rearrangement links TRBV18 to TRBJ1-1, with D unresolved. The CDR3 is 12 residues long. V was pared by 6 bases and J by 6 bases, with 11 bases between. From germline, CDR1 is KGHSH and CDR2 LQKENI. CDR3 sequence reads: CASSLGPPEAFF. CDR3 in DNA: TGTGCCAGCTCCTTAGGGCCGCCTGAAGCTTTCTTT.

This CDR3 is CASSSPISAGPSTDTQYF. CDR3 bases: TGTGCCAGCAGCTCCCCCATTTCTGCGGGGCCTAGCACAGATACGCAGTATTTT. The V and J genes are TRBV7-9 and TRBJ2-3, with TRBD2 as a possible D gene (6 bases). Trimming took off 4 bases at V and 0 bases at J, with 20 bases between the two ends. This CDR3 has 18 residues. CDR1 is SEHNR and CDR2 is FQNEAQ in the germline V gene (reference sequence).

The chain carries TRBV7-3 and TRBJ1-1; 9 bases line up with TRBD1. The CDR3 length is 17 residues. J was trimmed by 3 bases and V by 5 bases; bases with no gene match: 13. Looked up from germline, CDR1 is SGHTA and CDR2 is FQGTGA. CDR3 DNA sequence: TGTGCCAGCAGCCCATTACAGGGGGCGAGGTTGGACACTGAAGCTTTCTTT. It encodes CASSPLQGARLDTEAFF.